This record looks at one T cell receptor (beta chain) sequence and its context. A read error may account for a junction end that differs from germline. CDR3 size: 15 residues. Looked up from germline, CDR1 is LNHDA and CDR2 is SQIVND (reference sequence). This sample is drawn from a study of early T cells in non-severe SARS-CoV-2 infection. MiXCR was run by TCRdb on the 5' RACE reads, yielding one entry per CDR3 protein. The data show about 64,000 distinct CDR3 sequences, around 20% seen once. The sample consisted of whole blood, taken at baseline. The TCR sequence derives from an adult who was a healthcare worker with PCR-confirmed SARS-CoV-2 infection or an uninfected control (not recorded which). The chain couples TRBV19 to TRBJ1-5; 7 nucleotides line up with TRBD1. CDR3 loop: CASKWTGLINQRQHF. The CDR3 DNA sequence: TGTGCCAGTAAGTGGACAGGTTTAATCAATCAGCGCCAGCATTTT. Drawing the rest from reference TRBV19 and TRBJ1-5, the complete variable domain is DGGITQSPKYLFRKEGQNVTLSCEQNLNHDAMYWYRQDPGQGLRLIYYSQIVNDFQKGDIAEGYSVSREKKESFPLTVTSAQKNPTAFYLCASKWTGLINQRQHFGDGTRLSIL.